This T cell receptor (beta chain) is from a study of cytomegalovirus exposure and HLA in healthy donors. The assay was immunoSEQ multiplex PCR, and TCRdb's table has in-frame clones only and misses some. The sample holds 80,000 to 95,000 clones, 85% to 95% seen once. Findings and limits, study-wide: First-cohort TCR clusters were later found to tend to co-occur in the roughly 110 validation repertoires.

Trimming cost V 5 bases and J 7 bases, with 17 bases left between them. CDR1 MDHEN and CDR2 SYDVKM come from the germline V gene. The CDR3 is 15 residues long. To note about this clone: Its antigen is undetermined.

The chain couples TRBV28 to TRBJ2-2, with a possible D match to TRBD2 (7 bases). This receptor was obtained from a woman aged 30 to 39 in good health and CMV-seropositive. Material: PBMCs. CDR3 coding DNA: TGTGCCAGCAGTCCCTTGGGGGGGCTGAGCGGGGAGCTGTTTTTT. It encodes CASSPLGGLSGELFF.